These 29 T cell receptor beta chains were sequenced from one sample in a study of T-cell reconstitution after alpha-beta-depleted transplantation in children. Unique molecular identifiers were used in preparing the TCRbeta library. TCRdb re-analysed the PCR reads in MiXCR, keeping a single row per CDR3 protein. The sample has around 600,000 distinct CDR3 sequences, about 10% seen once. The starting material was PBMCs from the stem cell graft donor, obtained from the stem cell graft. The source is a human donor who donated a stem cell graft to a child with acute myeloid leukemia.

This chain connects TRBV12-3 or TRBV12-4 to TRBJ2-3; D is ambiguous. V was shortened by 3 bases and J by 0 bases, with 4 bases between the two germline ends. The CDR3 contains 13 residues. The CDR3 DNA follows: TGTGCCAGCAGTTTTGGCAGCACAGATACGCAGTATTTT. Its protein is CASSFGSTDTQYF.

This clonotype showed up just a few times. The chain carries TRBV6-1 and TRBJ2-1; D not certain. Per germline, CDR1 MNHNS and CDR2 SASEGT. Trimming cost V 0 bases and J 10 bases, with 7 bases left between them. The CDR3 runs to 12 residues. The CDR3 protein is CASSEATMEQFF. The DNA for the CDR3 is TGTGCCAGCAGTGAAGCAACGATGGAGCAGTTCTTC.

This clonotype occurred a few times. The CDR3 DNA is TGTGCCAGCAGGGAGACAGGCCTGAACACTGAAGCTTTCTTT. It codes for CASRETGLNTEAFF. The chain carries TRBV2 and TRBJ1-1; maybe TRBD1 (6 bases). Trimming took 6 bases from V and 0 from J, leaving 11 bases between them. The CDR3 has 14 amino acids. Germline CDR1 SNHLY, CDR2 FYNNEI.

The chain recombines TRBV18 with TRBJ2-7, with D possibly matching TRBD1 (6 bases). The CDR3 runs to 13 residues. Trimming took 7 bases from V and 6 from J, leaving 16 bases between them. The germline gives CDR1 KGHSH, CDR2 LQKENI. DNA of the CDR3: TGTGCCAGCTGCCCGGGACACGCTCGCGAGCAGTACTTC. It codes for CASCPGHAREQYF.

In this sample, this clonotype turned up once. The gene calls are TRBV10-2 and TRBJ2-7; D assignment may be TRBD1 or TRBD2 (6 bases each). Per the germline V gene, CDR1 is WSHSY and CDR2 is SAAADI. This CDR3 has 15 amino acids. Between the trimmed V and J ends, which lost 2 bases and 2 bases, there was a span of 13 bases. CDR3 sequence (DNA): TGCGCCAGCAGTGAGATCCGGGGGCCGACCTACGAGCAGTACTTC. Amino acids: CASSEIRGPTYEQYF.

The V and J genes are TRBV7-2 and TRBJ2-2; the D gene is possibly TRBD1 (5 bases). CDR1 and CDR2 from the germline V gene are SGHTA and FQGNSA. The V end was cut by 2 bases, the J end by 0 bases, with 13 bases between. The CDR3 extends over 17 amino acids. The CDR3 region is CASSLFATGSNTGELFF. CDR3 bases: TGTGCCAGCAGCTTATTTGCAACAGGATCGAACACCGGGGAGCTGTTTTTT.

The genes are TRBV12-3 or TRBV12-4 and TRBJ2-1, with D tentatively TRBD1 (6 bases). The CDR3 spans 16 residues. V lost 6 bases and J 7 bases, leaving 22 bases between the germline ends. The CDR3 here is CASSPSRGSRGNEQFF. Here the CDR3 DNA reads TGTGCCAGCAGCCCCTCCAGGGGATCTAGGGGGAATGAGCAGTTCTTC.

This clonotype has at least ten counts. The chain recombines TRBV5-1 with TRBJ2-7; D is ambiguous. Trimming shortened V by 1 base and J by 3 bases, and 17 bases separated the two germline ends. This CDR3 contains 16 residues. Per the germline V gene, CDR1 is SGHRS and CDR2 is YFSETQ. The CDR3 loop is CASSLSGRQEGYEQYF. The CDR3 DNA reads as TGCGCCAGCAGCTTGAGTGGACGGCAGGAAGGCTACGAGCAGTACTTC. The full variable domain, its missing parts supplied by reference TRBV5-1 and TRBJ2-7, is KAGVTQTPRYLIKTRGQQVTLSCSPISGHRSVSWYQQTPGQGLQFLFEYFSETQRNKGNFPGRFSGRQFSNSRSEMNVSTLELGDSALYLCASSLSGRQEGYEQYFGPGTRLTVT.

This clonotype was observed many times. The rearrangement uses TRBV27 and TRBJ2-1, with TRBD2 matching 9 bases. This CDR3 has 15 residues. Germline CDR1 reads MNHEY; CDR2 reads SMNVEV (reference sequence). The trim removed 6 bases at V and 4 bases at J, leaving 7 bases unmatched. The CDR3 here is CASRAGGPGYNEQFF. For the CDR3, the DNA is TGTGCCAGCAGGGCGGGAGGGCCAGGGTACAATGAGCAGTTCTTC.

In its sample, this clonotype was seen a few times. The rearrangement joins TRBV27 to TRBJ2-3, with a tentative D call TRBD1 (8 bases). The CDR3 is 15 residues long. Trimming removed 6 bases from V and 4 bases from J, with 17 bases in between. CDR1 and CDR2 from the germline V gene are MNHEY and SMNVEV (reference sequence). CDR3 amino acids: CASSQGAGEADTQYF. CDR3 in DNA: TGTGCCAGCAGCCAGGGGGCGGGAGAGGCAGATACGCAGTATTTT.

This chain links TRBV24-1 with TRBJ2-5, with 10 nucleotides matching TRBD1. In germline, CDR1 is KGHDR, CDR2 SFDVKD. J lost 2 bases, V lost 3 bases, and 2 bases had no gene match. The CDR3 has 15 amino acids. In DNA form, the CDR3 reads TGTGCCACCAGTGATGCGGGACAGGGGCAAGAGACCCAGTACTTC. It specifies CATSDAGQGQETQYF.

This clonotype has ten or more counts. This sequence joins TRBV20-1 and TRBJ2-7, with 8 positions matching TRBD2. Germline V gene lookup returns CDR1 DFQATT and CDR2 SNEGSKA (reference sequence). Trimming took 3 bases from V and 2 from J; bases not matched to a gene: 9. This CDR3 spans 15 amino acids. This CDR3 is CSARHIAGPTYEQYF. The CDR3 DNA is TGCAGTGCTAGGCATATAGCGGGGCCCACCTACGAGCAGTACTTC.

This rearrangement joins TRBV3-1 to TRBJ2-7; 11 nucleotides line up with TRBD2. J lost 9 bases, V lost 2 bases, and 15 bases had no gene match. The CDR3 consists of 17 residues. Germline V CDR1 and CDR2: LGHDT, YNNKEL (reference sequence). The CDR3 nucleotides read TGTGCCAGCAGCCAAAGCATTACTAGCGGGGGAATACGATTGCAGTACTTC. This sequence encodes CASSQSITSGGIRLQYF.

This clonotype has at least ten counts. The chain joins TRBV5-1 to TRBJ2-3; D is possibly TRBD2 (6 bases). Trimming left V 4 bases short and J 0 bases short, with 15 bases between. CDR3 size: 16 residues. Germline-derived CDR1 and CDR2 are SGHRS and YFSETQ. CDR3 residues: CASSPNIAASTDTQYF. CDR3 sequence (DNA): TGCGCCAGCAGCCCAAATATAGCGGCAAGCACAGATACGCAGTATTTT. The full variable domain, with the rest looked up from reference TRBV5-1 and TRBJ2-3, is KAGVTQTPRYLIKTRGQQVTLSCSPISGHRSVSWYQQTPGQGLQFLFEYFSETQRNKGNFPGRFSGRQFSNSRSEMNVSTLELGDSALYLCASSPNIAASTDTQYFGPGTRLTVL.

The gene calls are TRBV6-1 and TRBJ2-2; no definite D call. Germline V lookup: CDR1 MNHNS, CDR2 SASEGT. The V end was cut by 6 bases, the J end by 4 bases, with 12 bases between. The CDR3 runs 14 residues. CDR3 in amino acids: CASRTPALTGELFF. The CDR3 region has the DNA TGTGCCAGCAGGACCCCGGCACTCACCGGGGAGCTGTTTTTT.

There are a few counts of this clonotype. The chain joins TRBV12-3 or TRBV12-4 to TRBJ1-5; maybe TRBD1 (5 bases). The V end was cut by 8 bases, the J end by 2 bases, with 22 bases between. The CDR3 runs 17 residues. The CDR3, as DNA: TGTGCCAGCGGGGCCGGCCAGGCCGGATCTGGCAATCAGCCCCAGCATTTT. The encoded protein is CASGAGQAGSGNQPQHF.

This clonotype has at least ten counts. The V and J genes are TRBV4-3 and TRBJ1-5; D is uncertain. This CDR3 comprises 15 residues. The V gene's germline CDR1 is LGHNA and CDR2 YSLEER. V lost 1 base to trimming and J lost 4 bases, with 11 bases between them. The CDR3 DNA follows: TGCGCCAGCAGCCAAGGGCCATCCTTTAATCAGCCCCAGCATTTT. Its protein is CASSQGPSFNQPQHF.

The table lists this clonotype with a few counts. The rearrangement joins TRBV29-1 to TRBJ1-1, with D perhaps matching TRBD1 (6 bases). In germline, CDR1 is SQVTM, CDR2 ANQGSEA. The CDR3 is 12 residues long. Trimming shortened V by 3 bases and J by 10 bases, and 15 bases separated the two germline ends. The DNA for the CDR3 is TGCAGCGTTGAGGTGGGGGGCGGCGGAGCTTTCTTT. Residues: CSVEVGGGGAFF.

V usage is TRBV28 and J usage is TRBJ1-1; D not resolved. The CDR3 is 12 amino acids. Germline V gives CDR1 MDHEN, CDR2 SYDVKM. V shed 7 bases and J shed 5 bases, with 11 bases lying between them. The CDR3 bases are TGTGCCAGCATCCCCTTAGGGACTGAAGCTTTCTTT. It specifies CASIPLGTEAFF.

J is TRBJ2-1 and V is TRBV20-1, with D perhaps matching TRBD2 (6 bases). V lost 5 bases, J lost 0 bases, and 14 bases lay in between. Per germline, CDR1 DFQATT and CDR2 SNEGSKA (reference sequence). CDR3 length: 15 residues. This CDR3 reads CSAPGRLSSYNEQFF. The CDR3, as DNA: TGCAGTGCTCCAGGGAGGCTCAGCTCCTACAATGAGCAGTTCTTC.

This clonotype has just a few counts. V and J are TRBV4-2 and TRBJ2-7; 7 bases agree with TRBD2. With 0 bases clipped from V and 3 bases from J, the junction kept 8 bases outside the gene matches. Germline-derived CDR1 and CDR2 are LGHNA and YNFKEQ. The length of the CDR3 is 16 residues. CDR3 sequence: CASSQDGGGRGYEQYF. Written as DNA, the CDR3 is TGTGCCAGCAGCCAAGATGGGGGGGGGAGAGGCTACGAGCAGTACTTC.

V and J are TRBV9 and TRBJ2-5, with 7 bases fitting TRBD2. The CDR3 totals 14 residues. Germline CDR1 is SGDLS and CDR2 is YYNGEE. Trimming took 4 bases from V and 3 from J; bases not matched to a gene: 6. The CDR3 loop reads CASSIGLVKETQYF. The CDR3 DNA reads TGTGCCAGCAGCATCGGACTAGTGAAAGAGACCCAGTACTTC.

The CDR3 is CSARERPGANVLTF. CDR3 nucleotides: TGCAGTGCTAGAGAGCGACCTGGGGCCAACGTCCTGACTTTC. The V call is TRBV20-1, the J call TRBJ2-6; unclear D gene. The length of the CDR3 is 14 residues. The germline V gene encodes CDR1 DFQATT and CDR2 SNEGSKA (reference sequence). V shed 0 bases and J shed 2 bases, with 5 bases lying between them.

The V and J genes are TRBV28 and TRBJ2-3; possibly TRBD2 for D (6 bases). Per the germline V gene, CDR1 is MDHEN and CDR2 is SYDVKM. The CDR3 sequence is 16 residues long. Between the trimmed V and J ends, which lost 8 bases and 2 bases, there was a span of 20 bases. CDR3 in DNA: TGTGCCAGCCTAAAGCGGGTGACCTTGAACACAGATACGCAGTATTTT. Protein: CASLKRVTLNTDTQYF.

The rearrangement links TRBV6-5 to TRBJ1-3; D is unclear. The CDR3 spans 14 residues. Trimming left V 2 bases short and J 4 bases short, with 9 bases between. Germline V gene data show CDR1 as MNHEY and CDR2 as SVGAGI. The CDR3 DNA is TGTGCCAGCAGTTACGGGAATCGAGGAAACACCATATATTTT. Protein product: CASSYGNRGNTIYF.

The chain combines TRBV7-9 with TRBJ2-3; D not resolved. The CDR3 has 15 residues. Trimming pared 6 bases from V and 4 bases from J, leaving 17 bases between. Germline CDR1 SEHNR, CDR2 FQNEAQ (reference sequence). CDR3 protein: CASSQESLDSDTQYF. In DNA form, the CDR3 reads TGTGCCAGCAGTCAAGAGAGCCTAGATTCAGATACGCAGTATTTT.

This clonotype was detected only a few times. This chain uses TRBV12-3 or TRBV12-4 with TRBJ2-7; TRBD2 matches 8 bases. The CDR3 has 15 amino acids. V was clipped by 3 bases and J by 3 bases; unmatched bases: 7. The CDR3: CASSLLAGGVYEQYF. CDR3 in DNA: TGTGCCAGCAGTTTGTTGGCGGGAGGAGTCTACGAGCAGTACTTC.

This clonotype was seen a handful of times. The CDR3 ends on some other residue instead of the conserved phenylalanine or tryptophan, so this is likely a read error. Because the CDR3's place on the DNA is in doubt, the DNA is left out and the CDR3 is given as listed by TCRdb. J is TRBJ1-1 and V is TRBV20-1. Germline V lookup: CDR1 DFQATT, CDR2 SNEGSKA (reference sequence). The length of the CDR3 is 8 amino acids, counting both ends. The CDR3 region is CSARDTSV.

This clonotype was counted many times. The chain is built from TRBV20-1 and TRBJ2-5, with D uncertain. The CDR3 sequence is 12 residues long. Per germline, CDR1 DFQATT and CDR2 SNEGSKA (reference sequence). V lost 6 bases, J lost 0 bases, and 8 bases lay in between. The CDR3 DNA sequence: TGCAGTGCCCCCGTATACCAAGAGACCCAGTACTTC. Protein: CSAPVYQETQYF.